This passage covers 9 T cell receptor beta chains from one sample sequenced in a study of shared clonotypes between healthy human individuals. Profiled with immunoSEQ multiplex PCR; TCRdb holds only in-frame clones, not every one. The sample lists about 2.4 million clones; approximately 93% were seen once. Sequencing was performed on naive CD4+ T cells from PBMCs. As for subset: CD45RA+ positively selected. The receptors stem from a man aged 18 to 29 in good health. Some clones in this sample may be carry-over from other donors' samples.

V and J are TRBV27 and TRBJ2-7, with D hard to call. The V end was cut by 4 bases, the J end by 6 bases, with 7 bases between. Germline CDR1 and CDR2: MNHEY and SMNVEV (reference sequence). The CDR3 spans 11 residues. CDR3 sequence reads: CASSSAGEQYF. The CDR3, as DNA: TGTGCCAGCAGTTCGGCTGGCGAGCAGTACTTC.

About this clone itself: Other DNA sequences in the sample encode the same CDR3. In DNA form, the CDR3 reads TGTGCCAGCAGTGACGGTAATCAGCCCCAGCATTTT. Protein product: CASSDGNQPQHF. The V and J genes are TRBV6-1 and TRBJ1-5; unclear D gene. CDR3 length: 12 amino acids. Between the trimmed V and J ends, which lost 3 bases and 4 bases, there was a span of 4 bases. Looked up from germline, CDR1 is MNHNS and CDR2 is SASEGT.

This clone has a handful of counts. The chain is built from TRBV30 and TRBJ1-2, with D unresolved. Deletions cut 5 bases from V and 3 bases from J, with 16 bases between. The CDR3 extends over 14 amino acids. CDR1 is GTSNPN, CDR2 SVGIG, per germline (reference sequence). The CDR3 DNA reads TGTGCCTGGGGCAGCAGAGGAAGGGACTATGGCTACACCTTC. Translation: CAWGSRGRDYGYTF.

The table lists this clone with a few counts. V is TRBV4-1 and J is TRBJ1-1; D unresolved. The CDR3 has 17 residues. The ends were cut back, 0 bases at V and 0 bases at J, with 14 bases in the middle. Germline CDR1 and CDR2: MGHRA and YSYEKL. CDR3 sequence (DNA): TGCGCCAGCAGCCAAGACCCTTGGCAGGTGATGAACACTGAAGCTTTCTTT. It translates to CASSQDPWQVMNTEAFF.

The rearrangement uses TRBV11-2 and TRBJ2-5; D is undetermined. Trimming cost V 1 base and J 7 bases, with 13 bases left between them. This CDR3 has 14 amino acids. CDR1 SGHAT and CDR2 FQNNGV come from the germline V gene. This chain's CDR3 is CASSLAGDSGTQYF. The CDR3 DNA reads as TGTGCCAGCAGCTTAGCTGGCGATTCAGGGACCCAGTACTTC.

The CDR3 DNA reads as TGTGCCAGCACATTCTACAGGGGAGACACCATATATTTT. It encodes CASTFYRGDTIYF. The chain has TRBV14 and TRBJ1-3; 7 nucleotides line up with TRBD1. The germline gives CDR1 SGHDN, CDR2 FVKESK. The CDR3 runs to 13 residues. The V and J ends lost 7 bases and 8 bases, in that order; junction bases with no gene match: 8.

This chain links TRBV14 with TRBJ1-3, with no clear D. Between the trimmed V and J ends, which lost 3 bases and 0 bases, there was a span of 15 bases. The CDR3 has 17 amino acids. Germline values: CDR1 SGHDN, CDR2 FVKESK. In DNA form, the CDR3 reads TGTGCCAGCAGCCAGAGACCAACACCTTCCTCTGGAAACACCATATATTTT. It encodes CASSQRPTPSSGNTIYF.

The CDR3 protein is CSGSVGVTEAFF. The CDR3 DNA reads as TGCAGCGGTTCGGTAGGGGTTACTGAAGCTTTCTTT. This rearrangement joins TRBV29-1 to TRBJ1-1; a weak D match, TRBD1 (5 bases). Germline V gene lookup returns CDR1 SQVTM and CDR2 ANQGSEA. V lost 7 bases and J 5 bases, leaving 14 bases between the germline ends. The CDR3 has 12 residues.

The chain links TRBV6-5 to TRBJ2-1; possible D gene TRBD2, 6 bases. V gave up 7 bases and J gave up 5 bases, with 12 bases separating them. This CDR3 has 13 residues. CDR1 is MNHEY and CDR2 is SVGAGI in the germline V gene. Written as DNA, the CDR3 is TGTGCCAGCACCCCGACTAGACACAATGAGCAGTTCTTC. This gives the protein CASTPTRHNEQFF.